This entry features one T cell receptor (beta chain) sequence. No cognate antigen has been identified for it. Within one base of it there is no much larger clone, and no base qualities were kept. The data stem from a study of regulatory T cells in long-lasting Graves disease (dated by TCRdb to the early 2020s). Regarding the study in general: Persistent Graves' disease meant more than 5 years of antithyroid drug treatment with TSH receptor autoantibodies that stayed positive. Patients with persistent Graves' disease were compared with patients with newly diagnosed Graves' disease using TCR sequencing and RNA sequencing of peripheral blood. The study was conducted in China and was registered as a clinical trial. A total of 35 or so samples were covered by TCR sequencing, comprising some 13 persistent and around 20 newly diagnosed Graves' disease patients. On average, persistent Graves' disease patients in the clinical cohort had been on antithyroid drugs for about 10.3 years.

The library was obtained by multiplex PCR. This sample was sequenced with an Illumina HiSeq 4000. To build TCR beta libraries, CDR3 regions were amplified by Arm-PCR using iRepertoire HTBI primers. Before sequencing, the PCR products underwent gel purification. As for how the authors treated the data: A total of 62 TRBV and 14 TRBJ segments were identified across samples and were used for gene usage analysis of CDR3 amino acid clonotypes. COPE and FqMerger were used to merge the filtered high-quality paired reads into contigs. BLAST was used to align contigs to the IMGT TRBV, TRBD and TRBJ reference genes, and CDR3 was defined following IMGT. Any clonotype with a frequency above 0.1% was classified as a highly expanded clone. Repertoire diversity was measured by Shannon entropy, and V-J evenness by the Gini coefficient. Clonotypes shared by more than one individual were considered public. TCRdb's own reprocessing of the public reads used fastp at Q25 and MiXCR and kept productive beta chains. Every distinct CDR3 protein forms one entry, paired with its most common genes and DNA. These V and J calls rely on TCRdb rather than the paper's analysis. Within this sample are around 460,000 distinct CDR3 sequences, with around a fifth of them counted one time only. The ten largest clonotypes hold roughly 6.9% of the sample.

The germline V gene encodes CDR1 MGHRA and CDR2 YSYEKL. Trimming takes 4 bases from V and 6 bases from J, and the germline ends sit 13 bases apart. Including the terminal cysteine and phenylalanine, the CDR3 comprises 13 residues. The retained sequence is limited to the CDR3, 39 bases, with the frame set at the first base. What the research found in general, with its limitations: Because the primary lesion, thyroid tissue, could not be accessed, the study looked at peripheral blood alone. Preferential use of TRBV28, TRBJ1-2 and TRBJ2-5 was observed in persistent disease, whereas TRBV20-1 and TRBJ2-1 were favored in newly diagnosed disease. As a limitation, the authors acknowledged that the small sample size may reduce accuracy. Persistent patients shared more public clonotypes among themselves (roughly 2,700) than newly diagnosed patients did (approximately 970). Only the TCR beta chain was sequenced and analyzed. Compared with newly diagnosed patients, patients with persistent Graves' disease had lower TCR Shannon entropy and fewer highly expanded clones, which suggests clonal expansion.

This specimen's time point label, per the study, means: persistent/refractory GD, antithyroid drugs over 5 years with positive TRAb. For both TCR sequencing and RNA sequencing, RNA was extracted from PBMCs using TRIzol. Graves' disease was diagnosed according to American Thyroid Association guidelines. Recruitment of patients was carried out at an endocrinology department in Xi'an, China. Each patient gave roughly 10 milliliters of peripheral blood, collected in an EDTA anticoagulant tube. Ficoll Paque Plus density gradient separation was used to isolate PBMCs, and no further T cell sorting was done. An Agilent 2100 Bioanalyzer and agarose gel were used to assess RNA quality, and a NanoDrop 2000 was used to measure RNA concentration.

The source was peripheral blood mononuclear cells (PBMCs), collected when the disease was refractory, from a patient treated with antithyroid drugs. The sequence links TRBV4-1 to TRBJ2-7; too little of a D gene remains to name it. The receptor was isolated from a female donor with Graves disease. The DNA sequence is as follows: TGCGCCAGCAGCCCAGATTTAGCAAGCGAGCAGTACTTC. Translation gives CASSPDLASEQYF.